This is a list of T cell receptor beta chains from one sample in a study of blood T cell repertoires in COVID-19. Using immunoSEQ multiplex PCR, the repertoire was profiled, and TCRdb retains in-frame clones only, with some absent. The data show tens of thousands of clones, under 85% seen once. Sequences were obtained from peripheral blood. The origin of the receptors is a man aged 60 to 69 with acute or convalescent COVID-19. The CDR3 runs from the conserved cysteine through the conserved F or W. The D gene is left open where the match is weak. Not all rows give a size; the values are once, few, many and, for expanded clones, a class.

CDR3 DNA	CDR3 protein	V gene	J gene	D gene	clone size
TGCGCCAGCAGATTGGGACAGGGAACCTACACCTTC	CASRLGQGTYTF	TRBV5-1	TRBJ1-2	TRBD1	once
TGCGCCAGCACCTGGAAGAGGGACACTGAAGCTTTCTTT	CASTWKRDTEAFF	TRBV5-1	TRBJ1-1	NA	NA
TGTGCCAGCAGCAACCGGGGACTAGCGGGCAGCGAGCAGTACTTC	CASSNRGLAGSEQYF	TRBV9	TRBJ2-7	TRBD2	NA
TGTGCCAGCAGTTACAGGGGGAACACTGAAGCTTTCTTT	CASSYRGNTEAFF	TRBV6-2/TRBV6-3	TRBJ1-1	NA	NA
TGTGCCAGCAGCGGGAGTAGGTCTTTGGGAAATCAGCCCCAGCATTTT	CASSGSRSLGNQPQHF	TRBV7-9	TRBJ1-5	NA	NA
TGTGCCAGCAGCGGACAGACGGCGGGCTACACCTTC	CASSGQTAGYTF	TRBV6-2/TRBV6-3	TRBJ1-2	NA	NA
TGTGCCAGCAGCCAAGAAATGTCCCAGGGTACTGAAGCTTTCTTT	CASSQEMSQGTEAFF	TRBV7-9	TRBJ1-1	NA	NA
TGCGCCAGCAGCCAAGATCTCGTACTCGCACAGGGGAATCAGCCCCAGCATTTT	CASSQDLVLAQGNQPQHF	TRBV4-3	TRBJ1-5	TRBD1	NA
TGTGCCAGTAGTATAGGGGACAGATCGTACGAGCAGTACTTC	CASSIGDRSYEQYF	TRBV19	TRBJ2-7	TRBD1	NA
TGTGCCAGCAGCGTAGGCAGGGGAAGTTACGAGCAGTACTTC	CASSVGRGSYEQYF	TRBV9	TRBJ2-7	NA	NA
TGTGCCAGCAGTTTTTGGCAGGGGGTCCCCGGGGAGCTGTTTTTT	CASSFWQGVPGELFF	TRBV27	TRBJ2-2	TRBD1	NA
TGTGCCTGGACCTCCGGGACAGGGGCCCACGAGCAGTACTTC	CAWTSGTGAHEQYF	TRBV30	TRBJ2-7	TRBD1	NA
TGTGCCACCAGTGAGACAGGGAAGGGAACTAATGAAAAACTGTTTTTT	CATSETGKGTNEKLFF	TRBV24-1	TRBJ1-4	TRBD1	NA
TGTGCCACCAGTGATTTGTCGGTAGCGGGGCGGAATGAGCAGTTCTTC	CATSDLSVAGRNEQFF	TRBV24-1	TRBJ2-1	TRBD2	NA
TGTGCCACCGCGGGGGGGACTAGCGGGGGGCACAATGAGCAGTTCTTC	CATAGGTSGGHNEQFF	TRBV24-1	TRBJ2-1	TRBD2	NA
TGTGCCAGCTCACCTCTTGCTAGCGGCCAAGAGACCCAGTACTTC	CASSPLASGQETQYF	TRBV18	TRBJ2-5	TRBD2	NA
TGTGCCAGCAGTGGGATGGGGGCCTCTTCCTACGAGCAGTACTTC	CASSGMGASSYEQYF	TRBV2	TRBJ2-7	NA	NA
TGTGCCAGCAGCCTAACGGCGGGACTTTACACAGATACGCAGTATTTT	CASSLTAGLYTDTQYF	TRBV11-1	TRBJ2-3	NA	few
TGTGCCAGCAGTGACGGGACAGAGCAGTTCTTC	CASSDGTEQFF	TRBV6-2/TRBV6-3	TRBJ2-1	NA	NA
TGTGCCAGCAGAAAGACAGTATCCGGGGAGCTGTTTTTT	CASRKTVSGELFF	TRBV6-5	TRBJ2-2	NA	NA
TGCGCCAGCAGCCAAGAGATTCGGACCGGGGAGCTGTTTTTT	CASSQEIRTGELFF	TRBV4-3	TRBJ2-2	NA	NA
TGTGCCAGCAAGGCCTCACTGCGGCAGGGTAAGAACGAGCAGTACTTC	CASKASLRQGKNEQYF	TRBV28	TRBJ2-7	NA	once
TGTGCCAGTAGTACCCGACAGGGGAGGAACACTGAAGCTTTCTTT	CASSTRQGRNTEAFF	TRBV19	TRBJ1-1	TRBD1	NA
TGTGCCAGCAGTGGAGGAGGGGGGACTATCGAGCAGTTCTTC	CASSGGGGTIEQFF	TRBV2	TRBJ2-1	NA	NA
TGTGCCAGCAGCGGAGCCCTAGGACAGGCTGGAAACACCATATATTTT	CASSGALGQAGNTIYF	TRBV9	TRBJ1-3	TRBD1	NA
TGTGCCACTGGGTTGGGGGGGCGGAACACCGGGGAGCTGTTTTTT	CATGLGGRNTGELFF	TRBV19	TRBJ2-2	NA	NA
TGCGCCAGCAGCACTGGGACAGGGGCCGGGGAGCTGTTTTTT	CASSTGTGAGELFF	TRBV5-1	TRBJ2-2	TRBD1	NA
TGTGCCACCAGTGATGAGACAGGGGCCTATGGCTACACCTTC	CATSDETGAYGYTF	TRBV24-1	TRBJ1-2	TRBD1	NA
TGTGCCAGCAGCGCTGGACAGGGGGGTTCTGGAAACACCATATATTTT	CASSAGQGGSGNTIYF	TRBV7-2	TRBJ1-3	TRBD1	NA
TGTGCCAGCAGCCAAGTCCCAGGGAACACCGGGGAGCTGTTTTTT	CASSQVPGNTGELFF	TRBV3-1/TRBV3-2	TRBJ2-2	NA	once
TGTGCCAGCAGCGAAGGACAGGGGCGATCCTACGAGCAGTACTTC	CASSEGQGRSYEQYF	TRBV3-1/TRBV3-2	TRBJ2-7	TRBD1	NA
TGTGCCAGCAGCCTCGGGACTAGCGTGGCAGATACGCAGTATTTT	CASSLGTSVADTQYF	TRBV5-6	TRBJ2-3	TRBD2	NA
TGTGCCAGCAGCTCGACAGGGTCCGCTGAAGCTTTCTTT	CASSSTGSAEAFF	TRBV5-4	TRBJ1-1	TRBD1	NA
TGTGCCAGCAGAAAATGGTGGTTGCAGGGACTAGCGGGGCAAGAGACCCAGTACTTC	CASRKWWLQGLAGQETQYF	TRBV28	TRBJ2-5	TRBD2	NA
TGTGCCAGCAGCCAGCGGACAGGGCGGTTGGAAGCTTTCTTT	CASSQRTGRLEAFF	TRBV14	TRBJ1-1	TRBD1	once
TGTGCCAGCAGCCCGACGGGACAGGGGAACTACGAGCAGTACTTC	CASSPTGQGNYEQYF	TRBV11-2	TRBJ2-7	TRBD1	NA
TGTGCCAGCAGTGACTCGAAAGCGGGGCTGGGCAATGAGCAGTTCTTC	CASSDSKAGLGNEQFF	TRBV6-4	TRBJ2-1	TRBD2	few
TGTGCCAGCAGCTTTGGGGGCAGAGAGACCCAGTACTTC	CASSFGGRETQYF	TRBV7-2	TRBJ2-5	NA	NA
TGTGCCAGCAGTTTACAGGGGTCTAATGAAAAACTGTTTTTT	CASSLQGSNEKLFF	TRBV6-5	TRBJ1-4	TRBD1	NA
TGTGCCAGTAGTAGCGGGACCCGCACCTACGAGCAGTACTTC	CASSSGTRTYEQYF	TRBV19	TRBJ2-7	NA	once
TGTGCCAGCAGCCCGAGAGAGGTGGGGAACACTGAAGCTTTCTTT	CASSPREVGNTEAFF	TRBV7-9	TRBJ1-1	NA	NA
TGTGCCAGTATGGGGTATGGGCAGGGGGTTTTTAATGAAGCTTTCTTT	CASMGYGQGVFNEAFF	TRBV19	TRBJ1-1	TRBD1	NA
TGTGCCAGCAGCCTAGTAGAAAACACTGAAGCTTTCTTT	CASSLVENTEAFF	TRBV12-3/TRBV12-4	TRBJ1-1	NA	NA
TGTGCCAGCAGCGTATCAGGGGGTTCACCCCTCCACTTT	CASSVSGGSPLHF	TRBV7-9	TRBJ1-6	TRBD1	NA
TGTGCCAGCAGTTTATACGGGACGGGAGCCTCCTATAATTCACCCCTCCACTTT	CASSLYGTGASYNSPLHF	TRBV27	TRBJ1-6	NA	few
TGTGCCAGCAGCCGGCAATCTTATTCACCCCTCCACTTT	CASSRQSYSPLHF	TRBV3-1/TRBV3-2	TRBJ1-6	NA	NA
TGCAGTGCTAGTACAGGGGGTAGCAATCAGCCCCAGCATTTT	CSASTGGSNQPQHF	TRBV20-1	TRBJ1-5	TRBD1	NA